One and the same sample provided the 32 T cell receptor beta chains below, sequenced in a study of long-term antiretroviral therapy in people with HIV. The assay, immunoSEQ v3.0, was run at survey level. Data came from immunoSEQ multiplex PCR; TCRdb stores just in-frame clones and leaves some out. The table has over 30,000 clones, 70% to 80% seen once. The specimen comprised unsorted PBMCs, sampled 1.9 years after starting antiretroviral therapy. The receptors derive from a man between 18 and 35 years old with HIV.

The rearrangement joins TRBV6-5 to TRBJ1-4, with 7 bases fitting TRBD1. The germline V gene has CDR1 MNHEY and CDR2 SVGAGI. V gave up 4 bases and J gave up 8 bases; unmatched junction bases: 10. The CDR3 is made up of 15 amino acids. CDR3 in amino acids: CASSLQGNVGEKLFF. The CDR3 coding sequence is TGTGCCAGCAGTTTACAGGGGAATGTTGGGGAAAAACTGTTTTTT.

V and J are TRBV28 and TRBJ2-3; 9 nucleotides agree with TRBD1. Germline CDR1 reads MDHEN; CDR2 reads SYDVKM. Trimming removed 5 bases from V and 3 bases from J; junction bases left unmatched: 9. The CDR3 is 16 residues long. CDR3 sequence: CASSPLGTGKTDTQYF. In DNA, the CDR3 is TGTGCCAGCAGTCCCCTAGGGACAGGGAAAACAGATACGCAGTATTTT.

The rearrangement uses TRBV9 and TRBJ1-2, with TRBD1 identical over 8 bases. This CDR3 has 13 amino acids. The V gene's germline CDR1 is SGDLS and CDR2 YYNGEE. The junction had 6 bases not matched to a gene; V was cut back by 4 bases and J by 7 bases. The CDR3 spells CASSLDRGGGYTF. CDR3 DNA sequence: TGTGCCAGCAGCCTAGACAGGGGAGGTGGCTACACCTTC. Based on the CDR3 plus reference TRBV9 and TRBJ1-2, the full variable domain is DSGVTQTPKHLITATGQRVTLRCSPRSGDLSVYWYQQSLDQGLQFLIQYYNGEERAKGNILERFSAQQFPDLHSELNLSSLELGDSALYFCASSLDRGGGYTFGSGTRLTVV.

Only a few counts were recorded for this clone. The chain has TRBV5-1 and TRBJ1-2, with D possibly TRBD1 on 5 matching bases. Germline-derived CDR1 and CDR2 are SGHRS and YFSETQ. Deletions cut 4 bases from V and 6 bases from J, with 16 bases between. The CDR3 is 14 residues long. The CDR3 bases are TGCGCCAGCAGCAAGTACACCGGGACGGATGGCTACACCTTC. Its protein product is CASSKYTGTDGYTF.

The V gene is TRBV5-1, the J gene TRBJ1-1, with D unresolved. Germline V gene sequence: CDR1 SGHRS, CDR2 YFSETQ. The CDR3 runs 14 residues. V lost 0 bases to trimming and J lost 2 bases, with 8 bases between them. This chain's CDR3 is CASSLEYTNTEAFF. In DNA form, the CDR3 reads TGCGCCAGCAGCTTGGAATACACCAACACTGAAGCTTTCTTT.

CDR3 residues: CASSLGTYTDTQYF. The CDR3 DNA sequence: TGTGCCAGCAGTTTAGGTACCTACACAGATACGCAGTATTTT. V and J are TRBV28 and TRBJ2-3, with D hard to call. CDR1 and CDR2 (germline): MDHEN, SYDVKM. Trimming removed 2 bases at V and 2 bases at J, with 8 bases between. This CDR3 is built from 14 residues.

On this clone itself: Germline and junction disagree at one end, which may indicate a read error. V usage is TRBV2 and J usage is TRBJ1-1; D is uncertain. The CDR3 runs 11 residues. Germline assignment: CDR1 SNHLY and CDR2 FYNNEI. The CDR3 region has the DNA TGTGCCAGCAGTGAGACGGTGAATAATGTCTTT. Its translation: CASSETVNNVF.

V is TRBV29-1 and J is TRBJ1-2; D is unresolved. Germline CDR1 SQVTM, CDR2 ANQGSEA. V was pared by 4 bases and J by 4 bases, with 10 bases between. This CDR3 spans 12 amino acids. CDR3 region: CSVVPPGYGYTF. In nucleotides, the CDR3 is TGCAGCGTTGTCCCCCCTGGCTATGGCTACACCTTC.

The rearrangement joins TRBV6-5 to TRBJ2-3, with 11 positions matching TRBD2. Germline-derived CDR1 and CDR2 are MNHEY and SVGAGI. Trimming at V came to 6 bases and at J to 1 base, leaving 3 bases not matched to a gene. The CDR3 has 15 amino acids. CDR3 in DNA: TGTGCCAGCAGCCTTAGCGGGGGGGGCACAGATACGCAGTATTTT. It translates to CASSLSGGGTDTQYF.

This clone has just a few counts. This sequence joins TRBV7-6 and TRBJ2-7; maybe TRBD2 (6 bases). Germline assignment: CDR1 SGHVS and CDR2 FNYEAQ. Trimming took 8 bases from V and 4 from J, leaving 9 bases between them. CDR3 length equals 11 residues. The CDR3 region is CASAGGYEQYV. The CDR3 DNA follows: TGTGCCAGCGCCGGGGGATACGAGCAGTACGTC.

The V and J genes are TRBV29-1 and TRBJ2-3, with 9 bases matching TRBD2. The CDR3 extends over 15 amino acids. The germline CDR1 and CDR2 sequences are SQVTM and ANQGSEA. J lost 6 bases, V lost 3 bases, and 10 bases had no gene match. CDR3 in amino acids: CSVDWGGGAIDTQYF. The CDR3 coding sequence is TGCAGCGTTGATTGGGGCGGGGGGGCAATTGATACGCAGTATTTT.

This sequence joins TRBV7-9 and TRBJ1-3; 9 nucleotides line up with TRBD1. Trimming at V came to 7 bases and at J to 4 bases, leaving 17 bases not matched to a gene. There are 18 residues in the CDR3. From germline, CDR1 is SEHNR and CDR2 FQNEAQ (reference sequence). CDR3 loop: CASTGSGQGPPRGNTIYF. Here the CDR3 DNA reads TGTGCCAGCACCGGGTCTGGACAGGGGCCTCCTCGGGGAAACACCATATATTTT.

The chain employs TRBV12-5 and TRBJ2-3; 10 bases map to TRBD2. Germline CDR1 reads LGHNT; CDR2 reads FRNRAP. V lost 0 bases to trimming and J lost 0 bases; unmatched junction nucleotides: 12. The length of the CDR3 is 20 residues. The CDR3 region is CASGLVRKAGGSNSTDTQYF. The CDR3, as DNA: TGTGCTAGTGGTTTGGTACGAAAAGCGGGGGGGTCTAATAGCACAGATACGCAGTATTTT.

The chain is built from TRBV7-2 and TRBJ1-6, with D maybe TRBD1 (5 bases). Germline V CDR1 and CDR2: SGHTA, FQGNSA. The V gene lost 2 bases and the J gene lost 10 bases, with 15 bases spanning the gap. The CDR3 is 15 residues long. CDR3 coding DNA: TGTGCCAGCAGCTTAATGGAAGGGGCTGGCTCACCCCTCCACTTT. This sequence encodes CASSLMEGAGSPLHF.

This rearrangement joins TRBV10-3 to TRBJ2-5, with a weak D call TRBD2 (6 bases). The germline gives CDR1 ENHRY, CDR2 SYGVKD. CDR3 length: 14 residues. Trimming stripped 5 bases from V and 4 bases from J, with 14 bases between. The CDR3 region is CAISPKTSRETQYF. CDR3 bases: TGTGCCATCAGTCCCAAGACTAGTCGAGAGACCCAGTACTTC.

V usage is TRBV2 and J usage is TRBJ1-2; TRBD1 is a possible D gene (6 bases). Germline V CDR1 and CDR2: SNHLY, FYNNEI. The CDR3 is 13 amino acids. V lost 8 bases and J 8 bases, leaving 18 bases between the germline ends. This CDR3 is CASRLQGGKGYTF. CDR3 sequence (DNA): TGTGCCAGCCGTTTACAGGGAGGTAAAGGCTACACCTTC.

The gene calls are TRBV6-5 and TRBJ1-6; D call uncertain. Trimming pared 2 bases from V and 9 bases from J, leaving 14 bases between. Germline lookup yields CDR1 MNHEY and CDR2 SVGAGI. The CDR3 loop spans 15 amino acids. CDR3 bases: TGTGCCAGCAGTTACAAAAAGGGTAGTAGTTCACCCCTCCACTTT. Residues: CASSYKKGSSSPLHF.

V is TRBV11-2 and J is TRBJ2-2; unclear D gene. The CDR3 covers 15 residues. The germline CDR1 and CDR2 sequences are SGHAT and FQNNGV. V dropped 4 bases and J dropped 0 bases, with 9 bases sitting between them. For the CDR3, the DNA is TGTGCCAGCAGCTATGGACCCTCGAACACCGGGGAGCTGTTTTTT. Residues: CASSYGPSNTGELFF.

The gene calls are TRBV5-1 and TRBJ2-5; a weak D match, TRBD2 (7 bases). Germline V gene data show CDR1 as SGHRS and CDR2 as YFSETQ. Trimming removed 0 bases at V and 2 bases at J, with 14 bases between. The CDR3 contains 16 residues. Here the CDR3 reads CASSLAGGLTQETQYF. Here the CDR3 DNA reads TGCGCCAGCAGCTTGGCCGGGGGGCTGACTCAAGAGACCCAGTACTTC.

CDR3 DNA: TGTGCCATCAGCGCTAGCGGGGGGGAATTAAGGGATGAGCAGTTCTTC. Amino acid sequence: CAISASGGELRDEQFF. The chain is built from TRBV10-3 and TRBJ2-1; 12 bases line up with TRBD2. With V trimmed by 6 bases and J by 8 bases, 11 bases remained unmatched. From germline, CDR1 is ENHRY and CDR2 SYGVKD. This CDR3 has 16 amino acids.

The V and J genes are TRBV7-2 and TRBJ1-2; D might be TRBD1 (5 bases). The CDR3 is made up of 15 amino acids. Per the germline V gene, CDR1 is SGHTA and CDR2 is FQGNSA. The V and J ends lost 5 bases and 2 bases respectively, with 15 bases between them. The CDR3, as DNA: TGTGCCAGCAGCCCGTTATCGGGGGGGAACTATGGCTACACCTTC. This sequence encodes CASSPLSGGNYGYTF.

The chain couples TRBV28 to TRBJ1-1; D is perhaps TRBD1 (6 bases). V was cut by 6 bases and J by 7 bases, with 15 bases left in between. Germline V CDR1 and CDR2: MDHEN, SYDVKM. CDR3 length equals 13 residues. In DNA form, the CDR3 reads TGTGCCAGCAGCCCCGCCCCCAGGGGTGAAGCTTTCTTT. Translating it yields CASSPAPRGEAFF.

This clone came up once. The chain couples TRBV7-2 to TRBJ1-5, with D possibly matching TRBD1 (5 bases). Trimming pared 2 bases from V and 6 bases from J, leaving 5 bases between. The CDR3 spans 12 residues. From germline, CDR1 is SGHTA and CDR2 FQGNSA. The CDR3 DNA follows: TGTGCCAGCAGCTTAAGGGGTCAGCCCCAGCATTTT. Translated, it gives CASSLRGQPQHF.

The table lists this clone with a count of one. The chain links TRBV19 to TRBJ2-1, with D unresolved. The V gene lost 3 bases and the J gene lost 1 base, with 10 bases spanning the gap. This CDR3 spans 15 amino acids. Per germline, CDR1 LNHDA and CDR2 SQIVND (reference sequence). The CDR3 sequence: CASSMKGGSYNEQFF. Here the CDR3 DNA reads TGTGCCAGTAGTATGAAAGGTGGATCCTACAATGAGCAGTTCTTC.

The chain is built from TRBV7-3 and TRBJ2-1; D unclear. Germline CDR1 reads SGHTA; CDR2 reads FQGTGA. Trimming took 1 base from V and 10 from J, leaving 8 bases between them. The CDR3 is 12 amino acids. CDR3 loop: CASSLNEAEQFF. The CDR3 nucleotides read TGTGCCAGCAGCTTAAATGAGGCCGAGCAGTTCTTC.

This clone has only one observation. The V and J genes are TRBV11-2 and TRBJ1-3; the D is unclear. CDR1 and CDR2 from the germline V gene are SGHAT and FQNNGV. This CDR3 comprises 14 residues. V lost 5 bases to trimming and J lost 0 bases, with 8 bases between them. The CDR3 DNA follows: TGTGCCAGCAGCCTGACTAGCTCTGGAAACACCATATATTTT. It yields the protein CASSLTSSGNTIYF.

This clone was picked up one time. The chain has TRBV7-3 and TRBJ2-3, with 9 bases fitting TRBD2. Looked up from germline, CDR1 is SGHTA and CDR2 is FQGTGA. Trimming cost V 3 bases and J 6 bases; bases outside gene matches: 1. This CDR3 is 13 amino acids long. DNA for the CDR3: TGTGCCAGCAGCTTGGGACTAGCCGATACGCAGTATTTT. Amino acid sequence: CASSLGLADTQYF.

This clone occurred once. The chain is built from TRBV9 and TRBJ1-1; D perhaps matches TRBD1 (6 bases). V dropped 3 bases and J dropped 10 bases, with 16 bases sitting between them. Germline CDR1 reads SGDLS; CDR2 reads YYNGEE. There are 13 residues in the CDR3. The CDR3 DNA reads TGTGCCAGCAGCGGCACCCCGAGGGGGAGAGCTTTCTTT. This encodes CASSGTPRGRAFF.

The chain joins TRBV5-6 to TRBJ2-1, with 7 bases fitting TRBD1. The CDR3 loop spans 15 amino acids. CDR1 and CDR2 from the germline V gene are SGHDT and YYEEEE. Losses at the gene ends were 4 bases for V and 6 bases for J; bases not matched to a gene: 10. The CDR3 region has the DNA TGTGCCAGCAGCAGACAACGAGGGACAGTCAATGAGCAGTTCTTC. Encoded protein: CASSRQRGTVNEQFF.

The table lists this clone with a count of one. This rearrangement joins TRBV19 to TRBJ1-6, with no clear D. The germline CDR1 and CDR2 sequences are LNHDA and SQIVND (reference sequence). CDR3 size: 13 residues. V lost 4 bases and J lost 7, with 8 bases in between. The CDR3 sequence is CASSTNPNSPLHF. CDR3 DNA: TGTGCCAGTAGTACCAACCCGAATTCACCCCTCCACTTT.

CDR3 region: CASSSAGGSYGYTF. In DNA form, the CDR3 reads TGTGCCAGCAGCTCGGCGGGGGGTTCCTATGGCTACACCTTC. V gene TRBV5-4 combines with J gene TRBJ1-2; D perhaps matches TRBD1 (5 bases). CDR3 length: 14 amino acids. Deletions cut 3 bases from V and 4 bases from J, with 13 bases between. Germline CDR1 is SGHNT and CDR2 is YYREEE (reference sequence).

This clone occurred once. The chain links TRBV7-8 to TRBJ1-4; D unresolved. CDR3 length: 17 residues. V shed 1 base and J shed 6 bases, with 18 bases lying between them. Germline CDR1 is SGHVS and CDR2 is FQNEAQ. The CDR3 here is CASSLVRLNTKDEKLFF. CDR3 bases: TGTGCCAGCAGCTTAGTGCGTCTTAACACTAAAGATGAAAAACTGTTTTTT.